This T cell receptor (beta chain) emerged from a study of cytomegalovirus exposure and HLA in healthy donors. The study's findings and limits: Rarity characterized most TCR sequences, yet some public TCRs appeared in many donors.

Turning to this clone: Its antigen is unidentified.

The CDR3 is 15 amino acids. Germline-derived CDR1 and CDR2 are SGHAT and FQNNGV. V shed 5 bases and J shed 0 bases, with 11 bases lying between them. Produced via immunoSEQ multiplex PCR; TCRdb's table is partial and in-frame only. The table records under 85,000 clones, 90% to 95% of them present only once. The clonotype originates from a woman between 18 and 30 years old in good health and CMV-seronegative. Source material: PBMCs. The gene calls are TRBV11-2 and TRBJ1-3; maybe TRBD1 (6 bases). The CDR3 DNA follows: TGTGCCAGCAGCCCTACAGGGCTCTCTGGAAACACCATATATTTT. Protein product: CASSPTGLSGNTIYF.